What follows are 11 T cell receptor beta chains derived from one specimen sequenced in a study of siplizumab effects on memory and regulatory T cells. Profiled with immunoSEQ multiplex PCR; TCRdb holds only in-frame clones, not every one. Found here are some 100,000 clones, roughly 94% of them singletons; the top ten hold around 1.5%. Sequenced input: non-Treg CD4+ T cells sorted from blood. All receptors derive from a human donor in good health.

The chain has TRBV28 and TRBJ2-5; D gene unclear. Germline V CDR1 and CDR2: MDHEN, SYDVKM. This CDR3 is built from 15 residues. Trimming pared 2 bases from V and 7 bases from J, leaving 17 bases between. In DNA form, the CDR3 reads TGTGCCAGCAGTTTACCACTCTCGTTTAGTGGGACCCAGTACTTC. Residues: CASSLPLSFSGTQYF.

This sequence joins TRBV5-1 and TRBJ1-3; D is unresolved. Germline-derived CDR1 and CDR2 are SGHRS and YFSETQ. This CDR3 spans 17 amino acids. V was clipped by 0 bases and J by 0 bases, with 13 bases between them. CDR3 in amino acids: CASSLGGSSNSGNTIYF. The CDR3 region has the DNA TGCGCCAGCAGCTTGGGCGGGAGCTCGAACTCTGGAAACACCATATATTTT.

CDR3 DNA: TGTGCCAGCAGTTTCCTGACAGGGGACTTTGAAAAACTGTTTTTT. It encodes CASSFLTGDFEKLFF. The chain uses TRBV28 and TRBJ1-4; 8 bases are shared with TRBD1. Germline-derived CDR1 and CDR2 are MDHEN and SYDVKM. This CDR3 region has 15 residues. V dropped 3 bases and J dropped 7; count of bases not matched to a gene: 7.

The chain recombines TRBV30 with TRBJ1-6; no firm D call. V was cut by 0 bases and J by 12 bases, with 6 bases left in between. The CDR3 runs 11 residues. Germline loops: CDR1 GTSNPN, CDR2 SVGIG (reference sequence). The CDR3 DNA reads TGTGCCTGGAGTGTACCAGGACCCCTCCACTTT. Protein product: CAWSVPGPLHF.

V gene TRBV10-1 combines with J gene TRBJ2-7, with D perhaps matching TRBD2 (5 bases). The germline CDR1 and CDR2 sequences are WNHNN and SYGVQD (reference sequence). This CDR3 is built from 16 residues. Trimming removed 0 bases from V and 1 base from J, with 13 bases in between. The CDR3 nucleotides are TGCGCCAGCAGTGAGTCGAGGGCGGAGAAGTCCTACGAGCAGTACTTC. This gives the protein CASSESRAEKSYEQYF.

The rearrangement links TRBV6-6 to TRBJ2-3, with TRBD1 as a possible D gene (5 bases). The ends were cut back, 6 bases at V and 6 bases at J, with 13 bases in the middle. CDR1 and CDR2 (germline): MNHNY, SVGAGI (reference sequence). The CDR3 contains 13 residues. CDR3 loop: CASSDRQSDTQYF. Here the CDR3 DNA reads TGTGCCAGCAGCGATCGACAGTCCGATACGCAGTATTTT.

This chain connects TRBV7-7 to TRBJ2-5, with D unclear. Trimming cost V 0 bases and J 5 bases, with 10 bases left between them. Germline V gene lookup returns CDR1 SSHAT and CDR2 FNYEAQ (reference sequence). The CDR3 has 14 amino acids. CDR3 in DNA: TGTGCCAGCAGCTTAGCAGGGTTGGGGGAGACCCAGTACTTC. Translating it yields CASSLAGLGETQYF.

The V gene is TRBV5-4, the J gene TRBJ2-3; 7 bases are shared with TRBD1. Germline assignment: CDR1 SGHNT and CDR2 YYREEE (reference sequence). V dropped 5 bases and J dropped 1; count of bases not matched to a gene: 7. The CDR3 is 15 residues long. The CDR3 protein is CASRPRDRRTDTQYF. CDR3 coding DNA: TGTGCCAGCAGGCCCCGGGACAGACGCACAGATACGCAGTATTTT.

The chain joins TRBV28 to TRBJ1-2; no clear D. Germline V gene sequence: CDR1 MDHEN, CDR2 SYDVKM. V was pared by 3 bases and J by 4 bases, with 18 bases between. The CDR3 is made up of 16 amino acids. The CDR3 coding sequence is TGTGCCAGCAGTTTCACAGAGATTCGGATGTTCTATGGCTACACCTTC. Protein product: CASSFTEIRMFYGYTF.

The J gene is TRBJ1-4, the V gene TRBV27; 12 bases are shared with TRBD1. CDR3 length: 14 amino acids. V gave up 5 bases and J gave up 11 bases; unmatched junction bases: 6. Per the germline V gene, CDR1 is MNHEY and CDR2 is SMNVEV (reference sequence). CDR3 sequence reads: CASSGTGGAGKLFF. CDR3 nucleotides: TGTGCCAGCAGTGGGACAGGGGGCGCGGGGAAACTGTTTTTT.

The genes are TRBV20-1 and TRBJ1-1, with D hard to call. The length of the CDR3 is 11 residues. CDR1 and CDR2 (germline): DFQATT, SNEGSKA (reference sequence). V shed 3 bases and J shed 7 bases, with 9 bases lying between them. The CDR3 coding sequence is TGCAGTGCTAGTGGACGGCTTGAAGCTTTCTTT. Protein product: CSASGRLEAFF.